Sequencing of this TCR beta chain was carried out in a study of graft-versus-host responses after intestinal transplantation. Study in general: Transplantation in recipients was multivisceral, liver-intestinal, or isolated intestinal. Following induction with anti-thymocyte globulin, all recipients were given tacrolimus and steroids for two to three years.

Generated by immunoSEQ multiplex PCR, the TCRdb table keeps only in-frame clones and is missing some. The sample lists roughly 9,700 clones, roughly 31% seen once, with roughly 5% in the top ten. Plates contained about 200,000 CFSE-labeled responder cells and about 200,000 irradiated, violet-dye-labeled stimulator cells. Overall study findings and caveats: Recipient marrow contained GvH clones, some of which appeared first in ileum or blood.

There are 15 residues in the CDR3. The germline V gene encodes CDR1 MNHNS and CDR2 SASEGT. V gave up 3 bases and J gave up 7 bases, with 18 bases separating them. The chain recombines TRBV6-1 with TRBJ2-5, with D hard to call. The sequence derives from a human patient who was an organ donor for intestinal transplantation. Sequencing used alloreactive CD4+ T cells from a mixed lymphocyte reaction culture, obtained before transplantation. Regarding subset: CFSE-low proliferating T cells sorted from roughly 6-day pre-transplant mixed lymphocyte reaction (GvH or HvG direction). CDR3 coding DNA: TGTGCCAGCAGTGACCACAGTCTCCTGATCGGGACCCAGTACTTC. This sequence encodes CASSDHSLLIGTQYF.